This paragraph covers one T cell receptor (beta chain) sequence. Its antigen is not known. This entry belongs to a study of cytomegalovirus exposure and HLA in healthy donors. J was trimmed by 8 bases and V by 5 bases; bases with no gene match: 9. The CDR3 is made up of 15 amino acids. Germline CDR1 is MNHEY and CDR2 is SVGAGI. Amplification used 60 Vbeta primers and 13 Jbeta primers. Assay used: immunoSEQ multiplex PCR; TCRdb lists only in-frame clones, some missing. Among over 150,000 clones, less than 85% were seen once, and the ten largest hold 4.3%. Findings and limits, study-wide: Later analysis reportedly placed an Asian-associated ancestry cluster below the roughly 700-donor mean in N-insertions.

The TCR comes from a man aged 40-50 years in good health and CMV-seronegative. The sample consisted of PBMCs. The V call is TRBV6-5, the J call TRBJ1-5; TRBD1 matches at 10 bases. CDR3: CASSAGTGETEPQHF. DNA of the CDR3: TGTGCCAGCAGTGCCGGGACAGGGGAAACAGAGCCCCAGCATTTT.